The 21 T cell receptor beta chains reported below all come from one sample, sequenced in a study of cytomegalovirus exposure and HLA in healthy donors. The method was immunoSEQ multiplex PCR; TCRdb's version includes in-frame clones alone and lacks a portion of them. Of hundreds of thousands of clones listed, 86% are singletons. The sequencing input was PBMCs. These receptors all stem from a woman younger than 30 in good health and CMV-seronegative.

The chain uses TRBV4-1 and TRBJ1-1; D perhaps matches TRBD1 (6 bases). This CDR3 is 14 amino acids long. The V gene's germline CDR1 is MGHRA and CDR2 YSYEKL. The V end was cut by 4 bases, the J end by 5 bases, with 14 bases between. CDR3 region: CASSPRGGETEAFF. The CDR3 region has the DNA TGCGCCAGCAGCCCAAGAGGGGGAGAAACTGAAGCTTTCTTT.

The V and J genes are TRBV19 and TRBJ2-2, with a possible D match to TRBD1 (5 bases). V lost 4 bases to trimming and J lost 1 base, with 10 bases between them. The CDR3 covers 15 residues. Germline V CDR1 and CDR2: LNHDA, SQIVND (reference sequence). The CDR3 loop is CASSRAGLNTGELFF. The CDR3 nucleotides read TGTGCCAGTAGTAGGGCAGGGCTGAACACCGGGGAGCTGTTTTTT.

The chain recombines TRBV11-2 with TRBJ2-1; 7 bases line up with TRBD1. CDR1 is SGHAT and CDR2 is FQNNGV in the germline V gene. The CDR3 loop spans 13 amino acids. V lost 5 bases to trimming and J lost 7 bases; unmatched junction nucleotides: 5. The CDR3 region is CASSADRVNEQFF. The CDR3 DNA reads TGTGCCAGCAGCGCCGACAGGGTTAATGAGCAGTTCTTC.

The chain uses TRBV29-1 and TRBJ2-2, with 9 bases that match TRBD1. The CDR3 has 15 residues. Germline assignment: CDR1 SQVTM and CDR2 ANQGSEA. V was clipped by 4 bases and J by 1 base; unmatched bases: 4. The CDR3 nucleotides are TGCAGCGTTGGCGGGGACAGGGTGAACACCGGGGAGCTGTTTTTT. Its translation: CSVGGDRVNTGELFF.

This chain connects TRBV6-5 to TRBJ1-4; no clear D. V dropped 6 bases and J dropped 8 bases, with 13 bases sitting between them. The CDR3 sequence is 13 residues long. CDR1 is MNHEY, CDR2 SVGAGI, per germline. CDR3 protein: CASRSPNGEKLFF. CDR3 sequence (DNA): TGTGCCAGCAGGTCGCCTAACGGGGAAAAACTGTTTTTT.

CDR3 sequence: CASSELTRLNEQFF. CDR3 nucleotides: TGTGCCAGCAGTGAACTCACCAGGCTTAATGAGCAGTTCTTC. The chain employs TRBV2 and TRBJ2-1; D call uncertain. The CDR3 has 14 residues. V lost 2 bases and J lost 7, with 12 bases in between. Germline values: CDR1 SNHLY, CDR2 FYNNEI.

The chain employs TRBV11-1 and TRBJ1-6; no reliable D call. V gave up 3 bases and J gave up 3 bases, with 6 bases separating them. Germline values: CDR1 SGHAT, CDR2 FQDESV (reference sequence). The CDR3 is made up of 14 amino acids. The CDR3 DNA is TGTGCCAGCAGCTTGGCAGTCTATAATTCACCCCTCCACTTT. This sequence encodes CASSLAVYNSPLHF.

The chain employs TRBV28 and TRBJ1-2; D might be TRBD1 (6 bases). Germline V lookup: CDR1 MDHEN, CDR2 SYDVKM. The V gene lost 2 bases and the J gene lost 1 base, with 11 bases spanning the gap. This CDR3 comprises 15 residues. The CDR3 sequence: CASSLVGQLNYGYTF. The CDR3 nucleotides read TGTGCCAGCAGTTTAGTAGGACAGCTTAACTATGGCTACACCTTC.

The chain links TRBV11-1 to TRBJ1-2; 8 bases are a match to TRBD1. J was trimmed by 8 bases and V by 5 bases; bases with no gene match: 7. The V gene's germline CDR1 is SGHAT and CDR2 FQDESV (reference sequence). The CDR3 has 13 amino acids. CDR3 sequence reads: CASSPRQGRGYTF. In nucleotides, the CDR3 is TGTGCCAGCAGCCCCCGACAGGGGCGCGGCTACACCTTC.

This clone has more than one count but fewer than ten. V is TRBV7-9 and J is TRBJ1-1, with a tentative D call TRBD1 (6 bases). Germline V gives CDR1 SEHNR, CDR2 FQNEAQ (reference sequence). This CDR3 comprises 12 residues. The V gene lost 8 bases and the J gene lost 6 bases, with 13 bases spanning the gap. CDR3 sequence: CASDTGGSEAFF. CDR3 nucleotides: TGTGCCAGCGACACTGGGGGCTCTGAAGCTTTCTTT.

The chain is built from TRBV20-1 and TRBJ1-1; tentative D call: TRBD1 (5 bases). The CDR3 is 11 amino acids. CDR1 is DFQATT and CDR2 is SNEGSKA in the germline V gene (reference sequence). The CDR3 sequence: CRAKTGTEAFF. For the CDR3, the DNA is TGCAGGGCCAAAACAGGCACTGAAGCTTTCTTT.

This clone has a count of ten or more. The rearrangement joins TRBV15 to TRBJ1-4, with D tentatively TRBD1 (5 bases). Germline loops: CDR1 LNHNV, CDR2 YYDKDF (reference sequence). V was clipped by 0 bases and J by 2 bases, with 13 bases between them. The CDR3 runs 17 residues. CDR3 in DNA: TGTGCCACCAGCAGAGATCGGGGGAGGTGGACTAATGAAAAACTGTTTTTT. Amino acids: CATSRDRGRWTNEKLFF.

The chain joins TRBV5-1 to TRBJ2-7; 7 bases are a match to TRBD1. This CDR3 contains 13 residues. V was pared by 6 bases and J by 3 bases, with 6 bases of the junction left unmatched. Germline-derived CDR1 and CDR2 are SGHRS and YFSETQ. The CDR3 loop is CASTGDRYYEQYF. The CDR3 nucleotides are TGCGCCAGCACAGGGGACAGATACTACGAGCAGTACTTC.

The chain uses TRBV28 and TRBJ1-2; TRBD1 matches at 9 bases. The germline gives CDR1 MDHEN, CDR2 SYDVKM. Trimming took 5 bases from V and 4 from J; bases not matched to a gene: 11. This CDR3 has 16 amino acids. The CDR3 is CASSSTGQGGAYGYTF. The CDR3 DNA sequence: TGTGCCAGCAGTAGCACGGGACAGGGCGGCGCCTATGGCTACACCTTC.

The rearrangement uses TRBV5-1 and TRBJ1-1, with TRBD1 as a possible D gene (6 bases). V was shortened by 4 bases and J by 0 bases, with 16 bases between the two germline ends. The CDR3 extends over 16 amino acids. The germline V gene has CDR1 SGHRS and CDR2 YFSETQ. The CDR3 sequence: CASSPTGNRMNTEAFF. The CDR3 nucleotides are TGCGCCAGCAGCCCAACAGGGAACCGGATGAACACTGAAGCTTTCTTT.

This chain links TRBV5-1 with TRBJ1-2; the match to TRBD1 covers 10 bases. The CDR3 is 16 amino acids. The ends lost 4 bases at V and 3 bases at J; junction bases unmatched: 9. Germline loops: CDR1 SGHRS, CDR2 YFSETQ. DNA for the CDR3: TGCGCCAGCAGCCCAGGGGACAGGGGAGATGACTATGGCTACACCTTC. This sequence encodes CASSPGDRGDDYGYTF.

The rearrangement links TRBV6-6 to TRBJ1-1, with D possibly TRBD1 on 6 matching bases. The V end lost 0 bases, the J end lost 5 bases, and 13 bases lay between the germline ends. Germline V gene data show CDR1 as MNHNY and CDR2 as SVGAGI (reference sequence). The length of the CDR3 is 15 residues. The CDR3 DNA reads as TGTGCCAGCAGTTACTCCGCAGGGGAGGGGACTGAAGCTTTCTTT. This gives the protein CASSYSAGEGTEAFF.

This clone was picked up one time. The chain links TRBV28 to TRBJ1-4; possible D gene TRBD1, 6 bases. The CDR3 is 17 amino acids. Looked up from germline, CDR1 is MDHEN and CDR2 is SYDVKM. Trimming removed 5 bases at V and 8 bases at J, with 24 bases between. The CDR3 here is CASSPWTLATGGEKLFF. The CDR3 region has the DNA TGTGCCAGCAGTCCCTGGACCCTCGCGACAGGCGGGGAAAAACTGTTTTTT. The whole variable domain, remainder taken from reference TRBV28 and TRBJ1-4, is DVKVTQSSRYLVKRTGEKVFLECVQDMDHENMFWYRQDPGLGLRLIYFSYDVKMKEKGDIPEGYSVSREKKERFSLILESASTNQTSMYLCASSPWTLATGGEKLFFGSGTQLSVL.

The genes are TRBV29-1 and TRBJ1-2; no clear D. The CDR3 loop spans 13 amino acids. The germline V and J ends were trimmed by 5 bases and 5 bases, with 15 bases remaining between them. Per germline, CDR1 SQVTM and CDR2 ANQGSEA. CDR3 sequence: CSVFPGIYYGYTF. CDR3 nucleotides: TGCAGCGTTTTTCCGGGAATCTATTATGGCTACACCTTC.

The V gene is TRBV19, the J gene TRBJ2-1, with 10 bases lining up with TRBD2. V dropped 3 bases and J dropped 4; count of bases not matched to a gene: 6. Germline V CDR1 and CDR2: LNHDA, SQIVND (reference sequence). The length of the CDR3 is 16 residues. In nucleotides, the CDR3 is TGTGCCAGTAGTATCCGAGCGGGAGGGGTTTACAATGAGCAGTTCTTC. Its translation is CASSIRAGGVYNEQFF.

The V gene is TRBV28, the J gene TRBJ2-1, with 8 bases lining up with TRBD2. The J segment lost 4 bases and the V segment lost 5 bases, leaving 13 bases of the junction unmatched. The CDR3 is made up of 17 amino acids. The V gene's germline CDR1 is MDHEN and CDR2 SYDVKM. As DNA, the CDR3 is TGTGCCAGCAGTGACGACGCGACGACGGGGGGGTACAATGAGCAGTTCTTC. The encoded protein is CASSDDATTGGYNEQFF.